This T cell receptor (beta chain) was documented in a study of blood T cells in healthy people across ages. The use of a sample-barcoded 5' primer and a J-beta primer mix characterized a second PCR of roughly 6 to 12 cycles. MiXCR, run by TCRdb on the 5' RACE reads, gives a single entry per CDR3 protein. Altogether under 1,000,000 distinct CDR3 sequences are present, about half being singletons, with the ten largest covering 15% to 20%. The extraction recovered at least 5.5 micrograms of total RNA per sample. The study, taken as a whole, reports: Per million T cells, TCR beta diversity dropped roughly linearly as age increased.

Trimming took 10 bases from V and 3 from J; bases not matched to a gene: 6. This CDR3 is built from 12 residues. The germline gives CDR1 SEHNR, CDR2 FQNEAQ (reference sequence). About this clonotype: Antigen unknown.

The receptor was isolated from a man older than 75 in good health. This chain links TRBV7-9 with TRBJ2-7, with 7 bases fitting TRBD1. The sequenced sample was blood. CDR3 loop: CATRGTDYEQYF. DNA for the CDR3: TGTGCCACCAGGGGGACAGACTACGAGCAGTACTTC.